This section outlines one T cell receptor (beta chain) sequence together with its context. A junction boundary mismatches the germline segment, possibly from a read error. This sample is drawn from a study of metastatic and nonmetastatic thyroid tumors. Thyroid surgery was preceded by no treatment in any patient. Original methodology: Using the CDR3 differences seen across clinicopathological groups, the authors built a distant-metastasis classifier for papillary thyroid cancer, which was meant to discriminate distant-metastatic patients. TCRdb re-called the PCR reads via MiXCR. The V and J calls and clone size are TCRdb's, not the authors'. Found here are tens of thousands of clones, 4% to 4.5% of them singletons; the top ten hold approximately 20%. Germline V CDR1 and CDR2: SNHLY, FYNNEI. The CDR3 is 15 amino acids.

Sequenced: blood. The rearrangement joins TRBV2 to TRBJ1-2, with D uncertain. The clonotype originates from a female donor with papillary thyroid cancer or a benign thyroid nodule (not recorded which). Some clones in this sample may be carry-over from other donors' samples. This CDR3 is CSSIIGVSGVDGYTF. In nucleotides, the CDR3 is TGTTCCAGCATAATTGGTGTCTCCGGCGTGGATGGCTACACCTTC.